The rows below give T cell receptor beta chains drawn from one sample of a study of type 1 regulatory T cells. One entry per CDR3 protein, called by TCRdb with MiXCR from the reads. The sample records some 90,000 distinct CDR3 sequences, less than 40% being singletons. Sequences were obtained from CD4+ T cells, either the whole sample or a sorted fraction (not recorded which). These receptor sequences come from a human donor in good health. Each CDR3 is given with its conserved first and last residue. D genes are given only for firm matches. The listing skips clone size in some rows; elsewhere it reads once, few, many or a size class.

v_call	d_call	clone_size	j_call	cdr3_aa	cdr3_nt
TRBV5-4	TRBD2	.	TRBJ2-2	CASSPIAGGGTGELFF	TGTGCCAGCAGCCCAATAGCGGGGGGAGGCACCGGGGAGCTGTTTTTT
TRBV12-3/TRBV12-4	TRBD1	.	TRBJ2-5	CASSRTGPQETQYF	TGTGCCAGCAGCAGGACAGGGCCTCAAGAGACCCAGTACTTC
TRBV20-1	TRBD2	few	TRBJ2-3	CSARDQEREGPNKGDTQYF	TGCAGTGCTAGAGATCAGGAGCGGGAGGGCCCCAACAAGGGTGATACGCAGTATTTT
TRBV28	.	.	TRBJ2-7	CASSLLDSKYEQYF	TGTGCCAGCAGTTTATTGGACTCCAAATACGAGCAGTACTTC
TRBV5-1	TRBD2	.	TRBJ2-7	CASSSHPGLAGIIAYEQYF	TGCGCCAGCAGCTCACACCCCGGACTAGCGGGAATTATCGCCTACGAGCAGTACTTC
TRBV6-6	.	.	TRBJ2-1	CASSPWGREMNNEQFF	TGTGCCAGCAGTCCCTGGGGGCGGGAGATGAACAATGAGCAGTTCTTC
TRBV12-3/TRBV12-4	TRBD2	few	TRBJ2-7	CASSWTGTTTYEQYF	TGTGCCAGCAGTTGGACCGGGACTACCACCTACGAGCAGTACTTC
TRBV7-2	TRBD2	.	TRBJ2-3	CASSLLPGRENTQYF	TGTGCCAGCAGCTTATTACCGGGGCGGGAGAATACGCAGTATTTT
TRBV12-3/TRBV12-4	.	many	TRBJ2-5	CASSRGETQYF	TGTGCCAGCTCTAGGGGGGAGACCCAGTACTTC
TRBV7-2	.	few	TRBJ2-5	CASSLIGRETQYF	TGTGCCAGCAGCTTAATTGGGAGGGAGACCCAGTACTTC